A single sample is the source of the 7 T cell receptor beta chains below, sequenced in a study of T cells after yellow fever vaccination. In TCRdb, the 5' RACE reads were re-called with MiXCR into one record per CDR3 protein. The sample has about 320,000 distinct CDR3 sequences; over 3.5% are singletons. The specimen was PBMCs, collected 15 days after the yellow fever booster vaccination. The source is a man younger than 35 who received the YFV17D yellow fever vaccine.

This clonotype showed up just a few times. The chain combines TRBV12-3 or TRBV12-4 with TRBJ1-2; D is uncertain. This CDR3 contains 15 residues. V lost 1 base and J 1 base, leaving 10 bases between the germline ends. The CDR3 DNA reads TGTGCCAGCAGTTTAGTGTGGGTGGATAACTATGGCTACACCTTC. Translation: CASSLVWVDNYGYTF.

This clonotype was observed many times. J is TRBJ1-2 and V is TRBV9; 7 nucleotides match TRBD1. The CDR3 has 16 amino acids. Germline-derived CDR1 and CDR2 are SGDLS and YYNGEE. V shed 0 bases, J shed 0 bases, and the junction held 5 bases outside the gene matches. CDR3 in DNA: TGTGCCAGCAGCGTAGACAACAGGGGTGCTAACTATGGCTACACCTTC. Its translation is CASSVDNRGANYGYTF.

In this sample, this clonotype turned up a few times. The chain uses TRBV10-3 and TRBJ1-1; D gene unclear. This CDR3 is 14 amino acids long. V dropped 6 bases and J dropped 5 bases, with 16 bases sitting between them. Germline lookup yields CDR1 ENHRY and CDR2 SYGVKD. The CDR3 DNA reads TGTGCCATCAGGCCTCGTCAGGACGGTACTGAAGCTTTCTTT. Its translation is CAIRPRQDGTEAFF.

The J gene is TRBJ2-7, the V gene TRBV10-1, with a weak D call TRBD1 (6 bases). CDR3 size: 18 residues. The germline V gene encodes CDR1 WNHNN and CDR2 SYGVQD (reference sequence). The V gene lost 0 bases and the J gene lost 1 base, with 19 bases spanning the gap. The CDR3 bases are TGCGCCAGCAGTGAGTCTAGTCTTGCCGGACAGCGATCCTACGAGCAGTACGTC. Amino acid sequence: CASSESSLAGQRSYEQYV.

This clonotype was picked up many times. V is TRBV12-3 or TRBV12-4 and J is TRBJ1-1; D might be TRBD1 (5 bases). Trimming pared 6 bases from V and 7 bases from J, leaving 15 bases between. The CDR3 totals 13 residues. CDR3 protein: CASSPQGRDEAFF. The CDR3 nucleotides are TGTGCCAGCAGCCCTCAGGGAAGGGATGAAGCTTTCTTT.

This clonotype has a count of ten or more. This chain connects TRBV7-3 to TRBJ2-3; D remains ambiguous. CDR1 SGHTA and CDR2 FQGTGA come from the germline V gene. There are 14 residues in the CDR3. Deletions cut 5 bases from V and 2 bases from J, with 11 bases between. CDR3 nucleotides: TGTGCCAGCAGCCCCGGACCAGCCACAGATACGCAGTATTTT. This gives the protein CASSPGPATDTQYF.

This clonotype was picked up a small number of times. V usage is TRBV5-5 and J usage is TRBJ2-5; D unclear. Trimming shortened V by 4 bases and J by 2 bases, and 18 bases separated the two germline ends. Germline V gives CDR1 SGHKS, CDR2 YYEKEE (reference sequence). The CDR3 covers 16 residues. The CDR3 region has the DNA TGTGCCAGCAGCGGAAGCCCGCCGAGGATACAAGAGACCCAGTACTTC. It translates to CASSGSPPRIQETQYF. Variable domain in full (rest from reference TRBV5-5 and TRBJ2-5): DAGVTQSPTHLIKTRGQQVTLRCSPISGHKSVSWYQQVLGQGPQFIFQYYEKEERGRGNFPDRFSARQFPNYSSELNVNALLLGDSALYLCASSGSPPRIQETQYFGPGTRLLVL.